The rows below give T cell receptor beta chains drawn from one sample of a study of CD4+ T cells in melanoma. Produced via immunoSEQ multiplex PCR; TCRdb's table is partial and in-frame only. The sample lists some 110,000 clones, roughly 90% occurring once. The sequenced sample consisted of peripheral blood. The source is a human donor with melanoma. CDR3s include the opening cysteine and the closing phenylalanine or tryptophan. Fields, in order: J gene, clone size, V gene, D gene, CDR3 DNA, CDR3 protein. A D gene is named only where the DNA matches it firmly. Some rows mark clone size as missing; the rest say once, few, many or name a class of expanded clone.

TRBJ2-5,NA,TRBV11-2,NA,TGTGCCAGCAGCTTATATCTGACCAGCCCGGACGGGACCCAGTACTTC,CASSLYLTSPDGTQYF
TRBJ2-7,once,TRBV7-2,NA,TGTGCCAGCAGCTTAGGTCAGGGGCTAGTGACCTACGAGCAGTACTTC,CASSLGQGLVTYEQYF
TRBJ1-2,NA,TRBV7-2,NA,TGTGCCAGCACCCCCAGGGTCGGCTATGGCTACACCTTC,CASTPRVGYGYTF
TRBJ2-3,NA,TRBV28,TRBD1,TGTGCCAGCACCCAGGACAGGGTCACAGATACGCAGTATTTT,CASTQDRVTDTQYF
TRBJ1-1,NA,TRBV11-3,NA,TGTGCCAGCAGCTCAGGGACCGGAGGGGCTTTCTTT,CASSSGTGGAFF
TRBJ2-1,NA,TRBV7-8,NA,TGTGCCAGCAGCTTAACCGGGATCTACAATGAGCAGTTCTTC,CASSLTGIYNEQFF
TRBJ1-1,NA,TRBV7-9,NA,TGTGCCAGCAGCTCAGAGGGGCGGGGAGCTTTCTTT,CASSSEGRGAFF
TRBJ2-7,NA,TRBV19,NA,TGTGCCAGTAGTATGGGAGAGGCCCACGAGCAGTACTTC,CASSMGEAHEQYF
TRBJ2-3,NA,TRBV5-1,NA,TGCGCCAGCAGCTTGGTTCTTAAGGATACGCAGTATTTT,CASSLVLKDTQYF
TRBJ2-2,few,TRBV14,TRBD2,TGTGCCAGCAGCCAAGATAGCGGGAGGGTGAACACCGGGGAGCTGTTTTTT,CASSQDSGRVNTGELFF
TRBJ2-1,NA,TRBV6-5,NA,TGTGCCAGCAGTTACTCACCCAATGAGCAGTTCTTC,CASSYSPNEQFF
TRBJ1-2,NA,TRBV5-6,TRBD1,TGTGCCAGCAGCTCCCCGGGGGGAGGGGGCGCTGGTGGCTACACCTTC,CASSSPGGGGAGGYTF
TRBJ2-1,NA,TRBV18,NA,TGTGCCAGCTCGTACACGACAGTTAACAATGAGCAGTTCTTC,CASSYTTVNNEQFF
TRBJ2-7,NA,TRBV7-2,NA,TGTGCCAGCAGCGTGACCGGGACACTCCTCGAGCAGTACTTC,CASSVTGTLLEQYF
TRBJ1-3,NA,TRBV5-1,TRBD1,TGCGCCAGCAGCTCGGAAGGGACAGGGGGCCTGAACACCATATATTTT,CASSSEGTGGLNTIYF
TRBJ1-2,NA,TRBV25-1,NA,TGTGCCAGCAGTGAAAAGGGGCAGGGCCTTGGCTACACCTTC,CASSEKGQGLGYTF
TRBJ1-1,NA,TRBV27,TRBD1,TGTGCCAGCAATACCTTCCGGGGACAGGGCCGGACTGAAGCTTTCTTT,CASNTFRGQGRTEAFF
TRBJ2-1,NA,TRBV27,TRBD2,TGTGCCAGCAGTTGGACTAGCGGGGGGCTATACTACAATGAGCAGTTCTTC,CASSWTSGGLYYNEQFF